This TCR beta chain was sequenced during a study of T cell responses to AZD1222 COVID-19 vaccine. The CDR3 spans 19 residues. CDR1 and CDR2 (germline): ENHRY, SYGVKD. Trimming pared 3 bases from V and 6 bases from J, leaving 27 bases between. Sequenced by immunoSEQ multiplex PCR; TCRdb stores in-frame clones only, minus some. This sample has 75,000 to 95,000 clones; about 92% occur once, and the top ten carry approximately 5.3%. The TCR originated in an adult who received the AZD1222 COVID-19 vaccine. This material consisted of peripheral blood, taken 28 days after the second AZD1222 dose. V gene TRBV10-3 combines with J gene TRBJ1-5; no clear D. The CDR3 nucleotides are TGTGCCATCAGTGACCTCCGAAAAGGTCTTGAGGACGTTTGTCAGCCCCAGCATTTT. This encodes CAISDLRKGLEDVCQPQHF.